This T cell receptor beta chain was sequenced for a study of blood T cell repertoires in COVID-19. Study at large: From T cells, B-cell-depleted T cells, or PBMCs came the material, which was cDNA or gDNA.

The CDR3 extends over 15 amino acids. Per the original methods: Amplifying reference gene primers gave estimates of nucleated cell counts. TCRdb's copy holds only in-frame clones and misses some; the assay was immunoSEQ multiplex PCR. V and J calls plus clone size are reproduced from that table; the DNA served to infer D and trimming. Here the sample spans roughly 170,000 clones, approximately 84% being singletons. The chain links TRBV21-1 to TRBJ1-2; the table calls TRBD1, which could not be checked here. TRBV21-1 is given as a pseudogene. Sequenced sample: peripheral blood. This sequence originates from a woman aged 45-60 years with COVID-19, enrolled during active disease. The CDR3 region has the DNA TGTGCCAGCAGCAAGAGACAGGGCCACGACTATGGCTACACCTTC. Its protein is CASSKRQGHDYGYTF.